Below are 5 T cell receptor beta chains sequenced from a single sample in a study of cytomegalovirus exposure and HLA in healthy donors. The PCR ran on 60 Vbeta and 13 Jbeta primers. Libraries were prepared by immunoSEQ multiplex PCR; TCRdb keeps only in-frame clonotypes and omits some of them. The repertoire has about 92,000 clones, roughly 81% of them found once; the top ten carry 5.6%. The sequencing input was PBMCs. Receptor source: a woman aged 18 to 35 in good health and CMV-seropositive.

The CDR3 DNA reads TGTGCCTGGAAACAGGGGAGAACTGAAGCTTTCTTT. Residues: CAWKQGRTEAFF. The rearrangement uses TRBV30 and TRBJ1-1; 7 positions match TRBD1. The ends lost 4 bases at V and 5 bases at J; junction bases unmatched: 4. The CDR3 totals 12 residues. Germline V gene lookup returns CDR1 GTSNPN and CDR2 SVGIG (reference sequence).

The CDR3 region has the DNA TGTGCCATCAGAGGCGACAGGGGCCTTATTGAAGCTTTCTTT. Its translation: CAIRGDRGLIEAFF. V is TRBV10-3 and J is TRBJ1-1, with 8 bases matching TRBD1. The CDR3 has 14 residues. Per germline, CDR1 ENHRY and CDR2 SYGVKD. V was pared by 6 bases and J by 7 bases, with 10 bases of the junction left unmatched.

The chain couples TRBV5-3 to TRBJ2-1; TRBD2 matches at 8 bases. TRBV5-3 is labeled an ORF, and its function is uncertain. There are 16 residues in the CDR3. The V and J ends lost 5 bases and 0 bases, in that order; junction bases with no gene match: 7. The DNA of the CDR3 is TGTGCCAGAAGAATGAAACTAGCGGTCTCCTACAATGAGCAGTTCTTC. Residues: CARRMKLAVSYNEQFF.

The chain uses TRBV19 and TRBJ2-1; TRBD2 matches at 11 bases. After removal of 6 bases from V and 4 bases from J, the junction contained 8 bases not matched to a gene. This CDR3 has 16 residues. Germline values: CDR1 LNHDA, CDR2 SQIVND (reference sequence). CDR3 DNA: TGTGCCAGTAGAATCGTCGGACTAGCGGGTTACAATGAGCAGTTCTTC. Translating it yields CASRIVGLAGYNEQFF.

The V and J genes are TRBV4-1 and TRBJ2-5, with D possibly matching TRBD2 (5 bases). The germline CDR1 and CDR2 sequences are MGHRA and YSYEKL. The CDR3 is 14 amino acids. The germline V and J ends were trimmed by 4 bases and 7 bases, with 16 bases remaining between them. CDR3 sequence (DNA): TGCGCCAGCAGCCCCGCTAGCCCAGAAGGGACCCAGTACTTC. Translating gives CASSPASPEGTQYF.